This is a list of T cell receptor beta chains from one sample in a study of blood T cell repertoires in COVID-19. TCRdb keeps only in-frame clones here, not all; method: immunoSEQ multiplex PCR. The data hold more than 150,000 clones, with around 87% observed a single time. Material: peripheral blood. The origin of the receptors is a middle-aged man with active or convalescent COVID-19. Both conserved end residues are part of each CDR3. The order of the fields is V gene, clone size, J gene, D gene, CDR3 protein, CDR3 DNA. A D gene is named only where the DNA matches it firmly. Expanded clones get a size class; other rows say once, few or many, or leave the size out.

TRBV7-6	few	TRBJ1-2	TRBD1	CASSYAPQGALDGYTF	TGTGCCAGCAGCTACGCACCACAGGGGGCCCTCGATGGCTACACCTTC
TRBV14	-	TRBJ1-6	TRBD1	CASSQKRGTGVSPLHF	TGTGCCAGCAGCCAGAAACGGGGGACAGGGGTTTCACCCCTCCACTTT
TRBV6-4	-	TRBJ1-1	-	CASSDSGGTEAFF	TGTGCCAGCAGTGACTCAGGGGGCACTGAAGCTTTCTTT
TRBV28	few	TRBJ1-5	TRBD1	CASRVTGEGNQPQHF	TGTGCCAGCAGGGTGACAGGGGAGGGAAATCAGCCCCAGCATTTT
TRBV7-9	-	TRBJ2-3	-	CASNQGLPGDTQYF	TGTGCCAGCAACCAGGGCCTACCAGGGGATACGCAGTATTTT
TRBV28	-	TRBJ1-2	TRBD1	CASSFGQGGNGYTF	TGTGCCAGCAGTTTCGGACAGGGGGGTAATGGCTACACCTTC
TRBV24-1	-	TRBJ2-1	TRBD2	CATSDFASGGYNEQFF	TGTGCCACCAGTGATTTTGCTAGCGGGGGATACAATGAGCAGTTCTTC
TRBV7-8	-	TRBJ2-7	-	CASSPRTAYEQYF	TGTGCCAGCAGCCCTCGGACAGCCTACGAGCAGTACTTC
TRBV3-1/TRBV3-2	-	TRBJ1-2	-	CATSIGWNYGYTF	TGTGCCACCTCGATCGGGTGGAACTATGGCTACACCTTC
TRBV7-9	few	TRBJ2-3	-	CASSLEGQDTQYF	TGTGCCAGCAGCTTAGAGGGACAAGATACGCAGTATTTT
TRBV11-2	-	TRBJ1-4	TRBD1	CASSLWQGQGEEKLFF	TGTGCCAGCAGCCTGTGGCAGGGACAGGGGGAAGAAAAACTGTTTTTT
TRBV6-5	-	TRBJ1-2	TRBD1	CASRTGGRDGYTF	TGTGCCAGCAGGACAGGGGGACGGGATGGCTACACCTTC
TRBV2	many	TRBJ1-5	-	CASRGLSGQPQHF	TGTGCCAGCAGGGGACTTTCTGGGCAGCCCCAGCATTTT
TRBV5-1	-	TRBJ1-6	-	CASSLDVSSPLHF	TGCGCCAGCAGCTTGGACGTTAGTTCACCCCTCCACTTT
TRBV5-6	-	TRBJ2-7	TRBD1	CASSLTGGSSYEQYF	TGTGCCAGCAGTTTAACAGGGGGAAGCTCCTACGAGCAGTACTTC
TRBV5-6	-	TRBJ2-7	-	CASSSYYRLYEQYF	TGTGCCAGCAGCTCCTACTACCGCTTGTACGAGCAGTACTTC
TRBV6-2/TRBV6-3	-	TRBJ2-3	TRBD1	CASSYSTHPGQGSDTQYF	TGTGCCAGCAGTTACTCGACCCATCCGGGACAGGGTTCAGATACGCAGTATTTT
TRBV30	-	TRBJ1-3	-	CAWSEGLVRNTIYF	TGTGCCTGGAGTGAAGGACTTGTCCGAAACACCATATATTTT
TRBV4-1	-	TRBJ1-1	TRBD1	CASSQQQGLAEAFF	TGCGCCAGCAGCCAGCAACAGGGGCTAGCGGAAGCTTTCTTT
TRBV21-1	-	TRBJ2-7	-	CASSKARWGPSYEQYF	TGTGCCAGCAGCAAAGCGCGGTGGGGGCCCTCCTACGAGCAGTACTTC
TRBV6-5	-	TRBJ1-2	-	CASTSPENYGYTF	TGTGCCAGCACCTCGCCTGAGAACTATGGCTACACCTTC
TRBV19	-	TRBJ2-1	-	CASCTGLPLYNEQFF	TGTGCCAGTTGCACGGGACTTCCCCTATACAATGAGCAGTTCTTC
TRBV5-8	-	TRBJ2-1	TRBD1	CASSWISGTGYYNEQFF	TGTGCCAGCAGCTGGATATCCGGGACAGGGTACTACAATGAGCAGTTCTTC
TRBV4-3	-	TRBJ1-2	-	CASSQDPRARTNYGYTF	TGCGCCAGCAGCCAAGATCCCAGGGCCAGGACTAACTATGGCTACACCTTC
TRBV5-1	-	TRBJ2-7	-	CASAPSQGVLAEQYF	TGCGCCAGCGCCCCAAGCCAAGGGGTCCTCGCCGAGCAGTACTTC
TRBV7-6	-	TRBJ2-5	-	CASRLGTGDTETQYF	TGTGCCAGCAGACTCGGTACCGGGGATACGGAGACCCAGTACTTC
TRBV18	few	TRBJ1-6	TRBD1	CASSPDQTGEDSPLHF	TGTGCCAGCTCACCGGATCAAACAGGGGAGGATTCACCCCTCCACTTT
TRBV7-9	-	TRBJ1-1	TRBD1	CASSLRQGGGTEAFF	TGTGCCAGCAGCTTGCGACAGGGGGGCGGCACTGAAGCTTTCTTT
TRBV19	-	TRBJ2-1	TRBD2	CASSIEGLAGHNEQFF	TGTGCCAGTAGTATCGAGGGACTAGCGGGGCATAATGAGCAGTTCTTC
TRBV28	-	TRBJ2-7	-	CASSFLSYEQYF	TGTGCCAGCAGTTTCCTCTCCTACGAGCAGTACTTC
TRBV6-4	-	TRBJ2-5	TRBD1	CASSVTEGQGSDLGETQYF	TGTGCCAGCAGTGTCACCGAAGGACAGGGGTCGGATTTGGGAGAGACCCAGTACTTC
TRBV11-2	once	TRBJ2-5	TRBD2	CASSLVWRGKETQYF	TGTGCCAGCAGCTTAGTGTGGCGGGGGAAAGAGACCCAGTACTTC
TRBV7-6	-	TRBJ1-1	-	CASSAWGRAFDTEAFF	TGTGCCAGCAGCGCATGGGGCAGGGCCTTTGACACTGAAGCTTTCTTT
TRBV5-1	-	TRBJ2-7	-	CASRRREGSEQYF	TGCGCCAGCAGACGGCGAGAGGGATCCGAGCAGTACTTC
TRBV7-9	-	TRBJ1-5	-	CASSLGSAQPQHF	TGTGCCAGCAGCTTAGGGAGTGCTCAGCCCCAGCATTTT
TRBV19	-	TRBJ1-2	TRBD1	CATRMGLRDRSF	TGTGCCACCCGAATGGGCCTCCGGGACAGGTCCTTC
TRBV6-6	-	TRBJ2-7	-	CASSPQGYEQYF	TGTGCCAGCAGTCCACAGGGTTACGAGCAGTACTTC
TRBV27	once	TRBJ2-2	TRBD2	CASSLRWASGGTGELFF	TGTGCCAGCAGTTTACGGTGGGCTAGCGGGGGAACCGGGGAGCTGTTTTTT
TRBV19	few	TRBJ2-3	TRBD2	CASSIASGVTDTQYF	TGTGCCAGTAGTATTGCTAGCGGGGTCACAGATACGCAGTATTTT
TRBV7-6	-	TRBJ2-1	TRBD2	CASSPSGGNNNEQFF	TGTGCCAGCAGCCCAAGCGGGGGGAACAACAATGAGCAGTTCTTC
TRBV5-6	-	TRBJ1-2	-	CASSRDSVLGYTF	TGTGCCAGCAGCAGGGACTCCGTCCTAGGCTACACCTTC
TRBV5-1	-	TRBJ1-4	TRBD1	CASSQKQGATNEKLFF	TGCGCCAGCAGCCAAAAACAGGGGGCAACTAATGAAAAACTGTTTTTT
TRBV9	-	TRBJ2-1	-	CASSVAPSTNEQFF	TGTGCCAGCAGCGTAGCTCCCAGTACCAATGAGCAGTTCTTC
TRBV12-3/TRBV12-4	once	TRBJ1-2	-	CASSESHVRGYTF	TGTGCCAGCAGTGAATCTCACGTGCGAGGCTACACCTTC
TRBV24-1	-	TRBJ1-4	TRBD1	CATSDSGTGVEKLFF	TGTGCCACCAGTGATTCCGGGACAGGGGTTGAAAAACTGTTTTTT
TRBV4-2	-	TRBJ2-7	-	CASSQATGRDEQYF	TGTGCCAGCAGCCAAGCGACAGGCCGGGACGAGCAGTACTTC
TRBV28	-	TRBJ1-5	-	CASIGTSVGVRPQHF	TGTGCCAGCATCGGGACATCCGTCGGGGTACGGCCCCAGCATTTT
TRBV11-2	-	TRBJ2-5	-	CASKKTDTILQETQYF	TGTGCCAGCAAAAAGACAGATACAATCCTCCAAGAGACCCAGTACTTC
TRBV7-2	-	TRBJ2-5	-	CASSLQGLKETQYF	TGTGCCAGCAGCCTACAGGGCCTCAAAGAGACCCAGTACTTC
TRBV19	few	TRBJ1-6	-	CASTNTGWDSPLHF	TGTGCCAGTACCAATACAGGGTGGGATTCACCCCTCCACTTT
TRBV30	-	TRBJ2-2	TRBD1	CAQTDRWNTGELFF	TGTGCCCAGACGGACAGGTGGAACACCGGGGAGCTGTTTTTT
TRBV19	-	TRBJ2-1	TRBD1	CASSKDRGYNEQFF	TGTGCCAGTAGTAAGGACAGGGGTTACAATGAGCAGTTCTTC
TRBV5-1	-	TRBJ2-3	-	CASSLAAGTTDTQYF	TGCGCCAGCAGCTTGGCGGCTGGGACAACAGATACGCAGTATTTT
TRBV7-9	-	TRBJ1-2	-	CASSPDSLYGYTF	TGTGCCAGCAGCCCGGACAGCTTATATGGCTACACCTTC
TRBV7-3	-	TRBJ2-3	-	CASSLGRGSLLTDTQYF	TGTGCCAGCAGCCTCGGACGGGGGTCGCTCCTCACAGATACGCAGTATTTT